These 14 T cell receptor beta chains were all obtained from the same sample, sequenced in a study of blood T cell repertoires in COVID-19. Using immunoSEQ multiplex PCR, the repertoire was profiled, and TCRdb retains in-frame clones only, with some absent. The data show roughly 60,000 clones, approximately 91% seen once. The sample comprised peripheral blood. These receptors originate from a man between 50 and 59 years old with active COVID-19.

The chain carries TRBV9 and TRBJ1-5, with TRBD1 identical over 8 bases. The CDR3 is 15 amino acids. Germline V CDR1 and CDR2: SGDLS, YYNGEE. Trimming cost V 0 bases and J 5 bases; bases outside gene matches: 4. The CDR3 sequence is CASSVGQGLDQPQHF. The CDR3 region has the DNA TGTGCCAGCAGCGTAGGACAGGGGCTTGATCAGCCCCAGCATTTT.

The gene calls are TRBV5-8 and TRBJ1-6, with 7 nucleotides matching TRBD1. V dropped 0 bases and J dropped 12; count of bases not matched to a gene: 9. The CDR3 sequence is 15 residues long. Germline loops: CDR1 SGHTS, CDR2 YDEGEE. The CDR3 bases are TGTGCCAGCAGCTTGGTCCGGGACAGAAGGAGACCCCTCCACTTT. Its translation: CASSLVRDRRRPLHF.

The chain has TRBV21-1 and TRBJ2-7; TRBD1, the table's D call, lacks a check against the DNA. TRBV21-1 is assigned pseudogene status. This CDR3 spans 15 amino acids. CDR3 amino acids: CASSKVGVYSYEQYF. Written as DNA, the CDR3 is TGTGCCAGCAGCAAAGTAGGGGTATACTCCTACGAGCAGTACTTC.

The CDR3 region is CASSSPKQLNTEAFF. The CDR3 nucleotides are TGTGCCAGCAGCTCACCCAAACAGCTGAACACTGAAGCTTTCTTT. V usage is TRBV5-4 and J usage is TRBJ1-1; D gene uncertain. The CDR3 is 15 residues long. V lost 3 bases, J lost 0 bases, and 12 bases lay in between. Germline V gene lookup returns CDR1 SGHNT and CDR2 YYREEE (reference sequence).

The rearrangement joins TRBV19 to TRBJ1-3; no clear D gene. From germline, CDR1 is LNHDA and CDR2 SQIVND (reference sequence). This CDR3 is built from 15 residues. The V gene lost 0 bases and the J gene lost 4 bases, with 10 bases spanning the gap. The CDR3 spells CASSIDNRSGNTIYF. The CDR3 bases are TGTGCCAGTAGTATAGACAACCGGTCCGGAAACACCATATATTTT.

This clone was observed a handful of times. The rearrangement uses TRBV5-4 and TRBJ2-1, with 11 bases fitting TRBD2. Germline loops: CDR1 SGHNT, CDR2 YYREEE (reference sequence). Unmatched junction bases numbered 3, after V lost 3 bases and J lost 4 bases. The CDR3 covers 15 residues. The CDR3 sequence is CASSSLAGGYNEQFF. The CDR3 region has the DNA TGTGCCAGCAGCTCGCTAGCGGGGGGTTACAATGAGCAGTTCTTC.

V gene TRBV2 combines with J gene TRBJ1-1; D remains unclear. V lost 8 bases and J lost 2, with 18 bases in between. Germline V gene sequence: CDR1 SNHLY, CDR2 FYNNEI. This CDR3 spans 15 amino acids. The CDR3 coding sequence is TGTGCCAGCCTGCGGTTCCAGCAGCCTAACACTGAAGCTTTCTTT. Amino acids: CASLRFQQPNTEAFF.

In DNA form, the CDR3 reads TGCGCCACCAGAGGTAGCGGGGGGATAAACACCGGGGAGCTGTTTTTT. It translates to CATRGSGGINTGELFF. The J gene is TRBJ2-2, the V gene TRBV5-1; TRBD2 matches at 10 bases. The germline CDR1 and CDR2 sequences are SGHRS and YFSETQ. J lost 2 bases, V lost 9 bases, and 10 bases had no gene match. The CDR3 is made up of 16 amino acids.

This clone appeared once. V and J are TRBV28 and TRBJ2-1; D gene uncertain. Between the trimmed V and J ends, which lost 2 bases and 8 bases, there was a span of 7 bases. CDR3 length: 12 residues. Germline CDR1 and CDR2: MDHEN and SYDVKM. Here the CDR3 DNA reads TGTGCCAGCAGTTTACTTACTGATGAGCAGTTCTTC. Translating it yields CASSLLTDEQFF.

The CDR3 here is CASSPGTRVGGYTF. CDR3 sequence (DNA): TGTGCCAGCAGCCCCGGGACACGTGTCGGTGGCTACACCTTC. J is TRBJ1-2 and V is TRBV2; the D gene is possibly TRBD1 (6 bases). V shed 6 bases and J shed 7 bases, with 18 bases lying between them. The CDR3 totals 14 residues. Looked up from germline, CDR1 is SNHLY and CDR2 is FYNNEI.

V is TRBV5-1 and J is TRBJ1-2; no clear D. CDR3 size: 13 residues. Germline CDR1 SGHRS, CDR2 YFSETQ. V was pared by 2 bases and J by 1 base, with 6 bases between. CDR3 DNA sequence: TGCGCCAGCAGCTTTGGACTTAACTATGGCTACACCTTC. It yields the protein CASSFGLNYGYTF.

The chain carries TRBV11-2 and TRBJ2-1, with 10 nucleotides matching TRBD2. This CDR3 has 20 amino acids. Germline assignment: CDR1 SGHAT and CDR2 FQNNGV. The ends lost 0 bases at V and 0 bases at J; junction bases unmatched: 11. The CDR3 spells CASSLDRLAGAASSYNEQFF. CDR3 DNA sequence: TGTGCCAGCAGCTTAGATCGGCTAGCGGGGGCCGCGAGCTCCTACAATGAGCAGTTCTTC.

Here the CDR3 reads CASSHQPTNYGYTF. The CDR3 DNA reads as TGTGCCAGCAGCCATCAACCTACTAACTATGGCTACACCTTC. The chain employs TRBV14 and TRBJ1-2; D not resolved. The V and J ends lost 3 bases and 0 bases respectively, with 8 bases between them. Germline V CDR1 and CDR2: SGHDN, FVKESK. The CDR3 loop spans 14 amino acids. The full variable domain, rest sourced from reference TRBV14 and TRBJ1-2, is EAGVTQFPSHSVIEKGQTVTLRCDPISGHDNLYWYRRVMGKEIKFLLHFVKESKQDESGMPNNRFLAERTGGTYSTLKVQPAELEDSGVYFCASSHQPTNYGYTFGSGTRLTVV.

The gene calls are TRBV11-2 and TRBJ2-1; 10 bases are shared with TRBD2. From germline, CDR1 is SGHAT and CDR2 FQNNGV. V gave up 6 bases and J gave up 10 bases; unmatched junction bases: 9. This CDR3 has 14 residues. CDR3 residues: CASSRIAGGSEQFF. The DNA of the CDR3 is TGTGCCAGCAGTCGAATAGCGGGGGGATCGGAGCAGTTCTTC.